The following is a T cell receptor (beta chain) sequence with its context. As yet, its antigen is unknown. One junction end disagrees with the germline gene, perhaps due to a read error. This record belongs to a study of molecular identifiers for immune sequencing clone quantification. The study's findings and limits: Sizes of clones that are highly expanded could be underestimated (if identical TCR molecules share a barcode).

Between about 19,000 and 1,100,000 sorted cells, with 10%, 30% or 50% RNA, yielded naive CD8 libraries. Libraries of bulk TCR were made by previously described methods (with listed TCR primers). Each CDR3 protein is one row after TCRdb ran MiXCR on the PCR reads. The table lists under 600,000 distinct CDR3 sequences, roughly 23% of them singletons. This CDR3 region has 13 residues. Germline CDR1 is SGHDT and CDR2 is YYEEEE. The chain couples TRBV5-6 to TRBJ1-1; possible D gene TRBD1, 5 bases. The sequenced sample consisted of naive CD8+ T cells from blood, with Jurkat cell RNA spiked in. Subset specified: FACS-sorted CD8+CD4-CCR7+CD45RA+ naive T cells. This sequence was found in a human donor in good health. Some libraries in this study had Jurkat cell RNA spiked in. CDR3 protein: CVSSLSYRSEAFF. DNA of the CDR3: TGTGTCAGCAGCCTTAGCTACAGGAGTGAAGCTTTCTTT.